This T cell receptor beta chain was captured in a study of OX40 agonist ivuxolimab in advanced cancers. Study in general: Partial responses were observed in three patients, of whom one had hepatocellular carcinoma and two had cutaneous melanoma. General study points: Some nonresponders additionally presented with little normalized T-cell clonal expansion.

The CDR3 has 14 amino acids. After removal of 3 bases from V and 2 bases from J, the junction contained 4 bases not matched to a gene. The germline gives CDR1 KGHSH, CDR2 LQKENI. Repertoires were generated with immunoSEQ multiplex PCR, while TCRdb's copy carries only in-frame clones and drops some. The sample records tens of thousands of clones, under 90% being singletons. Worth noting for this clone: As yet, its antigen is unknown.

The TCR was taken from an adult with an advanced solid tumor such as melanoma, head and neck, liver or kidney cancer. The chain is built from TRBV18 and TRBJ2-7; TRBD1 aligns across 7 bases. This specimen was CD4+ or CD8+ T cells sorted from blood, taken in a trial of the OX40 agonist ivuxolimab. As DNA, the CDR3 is TGTGCCAGCTCACCGGCCCAGGGGGCCTACGAGCAGTACTTC. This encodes CASSPAQGAYEQYF.